The rows below give T cell receptor beta chains drawn from one sample of a study of T cells in tuberculosis. The method was immunoSEQ multiplex PCR; TCRdb's version includes in-frame clones alone and lacks a portion of them. This sample has 37,000 or so clones, with around 93% found just once. The sequencing input was PBMCs. The receptors derive from a donor aged 10-29 years with latent tuberculosis or without tuberculosis infection. Some clones in this sample may be carry-over from other donors' samples. The CDR3 runs from the conserved cysteine through the conserved F or W. The D gene is left open where the match is weak. Clone size is shown for a subset of rows, as once, few, many or a class of expanded clone.

j_call | v_call | clone_size | d_call | cdr3_nt | cdr3_aa
TRBJ1-6 | TRBV4-3 | . | . | TGCGCCAGCAGCCAAGACAGGGTCACTTCACCCCTCCACTTT | CASSQDRVTSPLHF
TRBJ1-4 | TRBV2 | . | . | TGTGCCAGCAGGAGACAGGACCCACGGGAAAAACTGTTTTTT | CASRRQDPREKLFF
TRBJ1-4 | TRBV7-8 | . | TRBD1 | TGTGCCAGCAGCTCCCCCCGGACAGGGCGGGAAGAAAAACTGTTTTTT | CASSSPRTGREEKLFF
TRBJ1-6 | TRBV6-6 | . | . | TGTGCCAGCAGTTACTCTGTGGAGTTAAATTCACCCCTCCACTTT | CASSYSVELNSPLHF
TRBJ1-2 | TRBV19 | . | TRBD1 | TGTGCCAGTAGTACCGGACAGGCCTGGGTGGGCTACACCTTC | CASSTGQAWVGYTF
TRBJ1-1 | TRBV30 | . | . | TGTGCCTGGGGACCTGGTCTGCGGGGGACTGAAGCTTTCTTT | CAWGPGLRGTEAFF
TRBJ1-1 | TRBV7-9 | . | TRBD1 | TGTGCCAGCAGCTCCACGACAGGGGGGTGGTACACTGAAGCTTTCTTT | CASSSTTGGWYTEAFF
TRBJ2-7 | TRBV19 | . | . | TGTGCCAGTAGTATAGGTTCAGGCGCCTCCTACGAGCAGTACTTC | CASSIGSGASYEQYF
TRBJ1-1 | TRBV6-5 | . | . | TGTGCCAGCAGGCCTGGGGGGGGAAGGACTGAAGCTTTCTTT | CASRPGGGRTEAFF
TRBJ1-4 | TRBV4-3 | . | . | TGCGCCAGCAGCCAACGTAAGATGGGGCTTTCAAAGGATGAAAAACTGTTTTTT | CASSQRKMGLSKDEKLFF
TRBJ1-1 | TRBV6-5 | . | TRBD1 | TGTGCCAGCAGTTACGGGACAGGGAAAACTGAAGCTTTCTTT | CASSYGTGKTEAFF
TRBJ2-1 | TRBV30 | . | TRBD2 | TGTGCCTGGAGTGCCCCAGGGAGCGGGGTCTACAATGAGCAGTTCTTC | CAWSAPGSGVYNEQFF
TRBJ2-1 | TRBV6-5 | . | TRBD1 | TGTGCCAGCAGCCAGGGACAGGCGGGAATCAATGAGCAGTTCTTC | CASSQGQAGINEQFF
TRBJ2-1 | TRBV5-4 | once | TRBD1 | TGTGCCAGTAGGACCGGGACAGGGGCCTACAATGAGCAGTTCTTC | CASRTGTGAYNEQFF
TRBJ2-7 | TRBV5-1 | . | TRBD2 | TGCGCCAGCAGTCCCGGGGGAGGGAGCGGTATTGGGTACGAGCAGTACTTC | CASSPGGGSGIGYEQYF
TRBJ2-1 | TRBV27 | . | . | TGTGCCAGCAGTCCCAGGTTGCTCGGGGGCTACAATGAGCAGTTCTTC | CASSPRLLGGYNEQFF
TRBJ2-5 | TRBV13 | . | TRBD1 | TGTGCCAGCAGCCCTAGGGCCACAGGGGGTAATACGGAGACCCAGTACTTC | CASSPRATGGNTETQYF
TRBJ2-7 | TRBV5-6 | . | . | TGTGCCAGCAGCACAGGGAACGAGCAGTACTTC | CASSTGNEQYF
TRBJ2-6 | TRBV4-3 | . | . | TGCGCCAGCAGCCAGGTCGAGGGGGCCAACGTCCTGACTTTC | CASSQVEGANVLTF
TRBJ1-1 | TRBV4-3 | . | . | TGCGCCAGCAGCCAAGAGTTTGACAGGACCACTGAAGCTTTCTTT | CASSQEFDRTTEAFF
TRBJ1-2 | TRBV4-3 | . | . | TGCGCCAGCAGCCCCCAGGGCGGGGGCAAGTATGGCTACACCTTC | CASSPQGGGKYGYTF
TRBJ1-5 | TRBV19 | . | . | TGTGCCAGTAGTACGGGACTAAATCAGCCCCAGCATTTT | CASSTGLNQPQHF
TRBJ1-6 | TRBV7-2 | . | . | TGTGCCAGCAGCTTAGATCTTCATTCACCCCTCCACTTT | CASSLDLHSPLHF
TRBJ2-2 | TRBV7-6 | . | . | TGTGCCAGCAGCACAATTACCGGGGAGCTGTTTTTT | CASSTITGELFF
TRBJ1-2 | TRBV7-9 | . | TRBD1 | TGTGCCAGCAGCCCAGGTGGACAGGGGGTTTTAGACTATGGCTACACCTTC | CASSPGGQGVLDYGYTF
TRBJ2-3 | TRBV19 | . | TRBD2 | TGTGCCAGTAGTATACTGGCGGGGGGCACAGATACGCAGTATTTT | CASSILAGGTDTQYF
TRBJ2-1 | TRBV11-3 | . | TRBD1 | TGTGCCAGCAGCGTAGGGGACAGACCCAATGAGCAGTTCTTC | CASSVGDRPNEQFF
TRBJ1-5 | TRBV2 | once | TRBD1 | TGTGCCAGCAGCCAATCCGGGGACAGGGGACAGCCCCAGCATTTT | CASSQSGDRGQPQHF
TRBJ1-2 | TRBV30 | once | TRBD1 | TGTGCCTGGAGCGCCGGGGACAGGATGGACCATGGCTACACCTTC | CAWSAGDRMDHGYTF
TRBJ2-2 | TRBV21-1 | . | . | TGTGCCAGCAGCCCGGTGGGACAGAACACCGGGGAGCTGTTTTTT | CASSPVGQNTGELFF